This entry describes one T cell receptor (beta chain). The antigen is not known. One end of the junction varies from germline; a read error may be responsible. The CDR3 is 14 amino acids. Germline assignment: CDR1 SQVTM and CDR2 ANQGSEA. This entry is derived from a study of blood T cells in healthy people across ages. Then a second PCR, running roughly 7 to 11 cycles, was carried out with a sample-barcoded 5' primer and a J-beta primer mix. Each TCR beta cDNA got a 12-nucleotide random molecular identifier. TCRdb re-derived calls from the 5' RACE reads in MiXCR, one entry per CDR3 protein. The sample consists of roughly 2 million distinct CDR3 sequences, around 48% of them appearing once. Regarding the study as a whole: Investigators treated diversity estimates from one million T cells as underestimates. Diversity of TCR beta per million T cells declined in a roughly linear way with age.

This chain joins TRBV29-1 and TRBJ2-1, with D possibly being TRBD1 or TRBD2 (5 bases each). The sequenced material came from blood. This TCR came from a woman in her forties in good health. The CDR3 DNA reads as TGCAGCGTTGGGGGACCAGGGTTAGGCAATGCGCAGTTCTTC. As protein: CSVGGPGLGNAQFF.